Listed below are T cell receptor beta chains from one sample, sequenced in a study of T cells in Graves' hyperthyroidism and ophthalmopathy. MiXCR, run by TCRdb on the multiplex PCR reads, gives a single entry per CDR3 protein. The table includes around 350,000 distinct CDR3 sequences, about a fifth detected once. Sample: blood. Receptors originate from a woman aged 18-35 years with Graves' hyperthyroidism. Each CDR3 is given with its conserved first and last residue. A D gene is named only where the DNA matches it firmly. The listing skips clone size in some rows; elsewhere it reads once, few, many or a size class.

CDR3 protein: CASSPFQIYGYTF; CDR3 DNA: TGTGCCAGCTCACCGTTTCAGATCTATGGCTACACCTTC; clone size: .; D gene: .; J gene: TRBJ1-2; V gene: TRBV18
CDR3 protein: CASSWGQGRVGAHEQYF; CDR3 DNA: TGTGCCAGCAGTTGGGGACAGGGGAGGGTCGGAGCCCACGAGCAGTACTTC; clone size: many; D gene: TRBD1; J gene: TRBJ2-7; V gene: TRBV12-3/TRBV12-4
CDR3 protein: CASSYVGEGHGELFF; CDR3 DNA: TGTGCCAGCAGTTACGTCGGGGAGGGGCACGGGGAGCTGTTTTTT; clone size: many; D gene: TRBD2; J gene: TRBJ2-2; V gene: TRBV6-5
CDR3 protein: CSARVMYSAQETQYF; CDR3 DNA: TGCAGTGCTAGAGTCATGTACTCAGCCCAAGAGACCCAGTACTTC; clone size: many; D gene: .; J gene: TRBJ2-5; V gene: TRBV20-1
CDR3 protein: CASSWDPGTQNTEAFF; CDR3 DNA: TGCGCCAGCAGCTGGGATCCCGGGACACAGAACACTGAAGCTTTCTTT; clone size: many; D gene: .; J gene: TRBJ1-1; V gene: TRBV5-1
CDR3 protein: CASSLQWGSYEQYF; CDR3 DNA: TGCGCCAGCAGCTTGCAGTGGGGCTCCTACGAGCAGTACTTC; clone size: many; D gene: .; J gene: TRBJ2-7; V gene: TRBV5-1
CDR3 protein: CASSQGFPLAKNIQYF; CDR3 DNA: TGCGCCAGCAGCCAAGGCTTTCCACTAGCCAAAAACATTCAGTACTTC; clone size: few; D gene: .; J gene: TRBJ2-4; V gene: TRBV4-1
CDR3 protein: CASSLSPPGEYQEIQYF; CDR3 DNA: TGTGCCAGCAGTTTGTCCCCCCCAGGGGAGTACCAAGAGATCCAGTACTTC; clone size: .; D gene: .; J gene: TRBJ2-5; V gene: TRBV12-3/TRBV12-4
CDR3 protein: CASSLGLAKETQYF; CDR3 DNA: TGCGCCAGCAGCTTGGGACTAGCGAAAGAGACCCAGTACTTC; clone size: .; D gene: TRBD2; J gene: TRBJ2-5; V gene: TRBV5-1
CDR3 protein: CASSEASGGETQYF; CDR3 DNA: TGTGCCAGCAGTGAAGCGTCAGGGGGCGAGACCCAGTACTTC; clone size: .; D gene: TRBD1; J gene: TRBJ2-5; V gene: TRBV2
CDR3 protein: CASSGGQRNSPLHF; CDR3 DNA: TGTGCCAGCAGTGGGGGACAGCGTAATTCACCCCTCCACTTT; clone size: many; D gene: TRBD1; J gene: TRBJ1-6; V gene: TRBV12-3/TRBV12-4
CDR3 protein: CASILGPNTEAFF; CDR3 DNA: TGTGCCAGCATCCTCGGACCAAACACTGAAGCTTTCTTT; clone size: .; D gene: .; J gene: TRBJ1-1; V gene: TRBV6-1
CDR3 protein: CASSQPHRVELFF; CDR3 DNA: TGTGCCAGCAGCCAACCGCACCGCGTGGAGCTGTTTTTT; clone size: .; D gene: .; J gene: TRBJ2-2; V gene: TRBV3-1
CDR3 protein: CASSQGLAVSYEQYF; CDR3 DNA: TGTGCCAGCAGCCAGGGACTAGCGGTCTCCTACGAGCAGTACTTC; clone size: many; D gene: TRBD2; J gene: TRBJ2-7; V gene: TRBV3-1
CDR3 protein: CASSYYGTGNTGELFF; CDR3 DNA: TGTGCCAGCAGTTACTACGGGACAGGGAACACCGGGGAGCTGTTTTTT; clone size: .; D gene: TRBD1; J gene: TRBJ2-2; V gene: TRBV6-5
CDR3 protein: CATSRVTGGYTF; CDR3 DNA: TGTGCCACCAGCAGAGTTACCGGGGGCTACACCTTC; clone size: many; D gene: .; J gene: TRBJ1-2; V gene: TRBV15
CDR3 protein: CASSEPRDRSYEQYF; CDR3 DNA: TGTGCCAGCAGCGAACCCCGGGACAGGTCCTACGAGCAGTACTTC; clone size: .; D gene: TRBD1; J gene: TRBJ2-7; V gene: TRBV6-1
CDR3 protein: CASSPPGGPAFF; CDR3 DNA: TGTGCCAGCAGCCCCCCAGGGGGGCCGGCTTTCTTT; clone size: .; D gene: TRBD1; J gene: TRBJ1-1; V gene: TRBV3-1
CDR3 protein: CASSYSTGAGELFF; CDR3 DNA: TGTGCCAGCAGTTACTCGACAGGGGCCGGGGAGCTGTTTTTT; clone size: many; D gene: TRBD1; J gene: TRBJ2-2; V gene: TRBV6-5
CDR3 protein: CASSKTGETQYF; CDR3 DNA: TGTGCCAGCAGCAAGACAGGGGAGACCCAGTACTTC; clone size: many; D gene: TRBD1; J gene: TRBJ2-5; V gene: TRBV6-1
CDR3 protein: CASTSLGTGGVKAEAFF; CDR3 DNA: TGTGCCAGCACCTCACTGGGGACAGGGGGCGTAAAGGCTGAAGCTTTCTTT; clone size: many; D gene: TRBD1; J gene: TRBJ1-1; V gene: TRBV6-4
CDR3 protein: CSARSGTSSTEAFF; CDR3 DNA: TGCAGTGCTAGATCCGGGACCTCGAGCACTGAAGCTTTCTTT; clone size: many; D gene: .; J gene: TRBJ1-1; V gene: TRBV20-1
CDR3 protein: CASSLGGMNHQPQHF; CDR3 DNA: TGTGCCAGCAGTTTAGGAGGGATGAATCATCAGCCCCAGCATTTT; clone size: many; D gene: .; J gene: TRBJ1-5; V gene: TRBV12-3/TRBV12-4
CDR3 protein: CASSPDGGGMNTEAFF; CDR3 DNA: TGTGCCAGCAGCCCCGACGGAGGGGGCATGAACACTGAAGCTTTCTTT; clone size: many; D gene: TRBD1; J gene: TRBJ1-1; V gene: TRBV11-2
CDR3 protein: CASSPLEGSSSTEAFF; CDR3 DNA: TGTGCCAGCTCACCACTCGAAGGGTCTTCGAGCACTGAAGCTTTCTTT; clone size: many; D gene: .; J gene: TRBJ1-1; V gene: TRBV18
CDR3 protein: CASSVPNGELFF; CDR3 DNA: TGTGCCAGCAGTGTCCCGAACGGGGAGCTGTTTTTT; clone size: many; D gene: .; J gene: TRBJ2-2; V gene: TRBV12-3/TRBV12-4
CDR3 protein: CASSEPSGGNTIYF; CDR3 DNA: TGTGCCAGCAGTGAACCGAGCGGCGGAAACACCATATATTTT; clone size: many; D gene: .; J gene: TRBJ1-3; V gene: TRBV6-1
CDR3 protein: CASSILAGQALQETQYF; CDR3 DNA: TGTGCCAGCAGTATACTAGCGGGTCAAGCTCTTCAGGAGACCCAGTACTTC; clone size: many; D gene: TRBD2; J gene: TRBJ2-5; V gene: TRBV2
CDR3 protein: CASSEAKTGGGYTF; CDR3 DNA: TGTGCCAGCAGTGAAGCGAAGACAGGGGGTGGCTACACCTTC; clone size: many; D gene: TRBD1; J gene: TRBJ1-2; V gene: TRBV6-1
CDR3 protein: CASSFGQGGEKLFF; CDR3 DNA: TGTGCCAGCAGCTTCGGACAGGGAGGTGAAAAACTGTTTTTT; clone size: .; D gene: TRBD1; J gene: TRBJ1-4; V gene: TRBV7-2
CDR3 protein: CASSLGGGWNSNQPQHF; CDR3 DNA: TGTGCCAGCAGCTTGGGGGGGGGCTGGAATAGCAATCAGCCCCAGCATTTT; clone size: .; D gene: .; J gene: TRBJ1-5; V gene: TRBV5-4
CDR3 protein: CSAAGQTHTEAFF; CDR3 DNA: TGCAGTGCTGCCGGACAGACACACACTGAAGCTTTCTTT; clone size: many; D gene: .; J gene: TRBJ1-1; V gene: TRBV20-1
CDR3 protein: CSASSDSPAGYTF; CDR3 DNA: TGCAGTGCTAGTTCGGACAGCCCGGCTGGCTACACCTTC; clone size: many; D gene: .; J gene: TRBJ1-2; V gene: TRBV20-1
CDR3 protein: CASSDMGTGNTEAFF; CDR3 DNA: TGTGCCAGCAGTGATATGGGGACAGGGAACACTGAAGCTTTCTTT; clone size: many; D gene: TRBD1; J gene: TRBJ1-1; V gene: TRBV2